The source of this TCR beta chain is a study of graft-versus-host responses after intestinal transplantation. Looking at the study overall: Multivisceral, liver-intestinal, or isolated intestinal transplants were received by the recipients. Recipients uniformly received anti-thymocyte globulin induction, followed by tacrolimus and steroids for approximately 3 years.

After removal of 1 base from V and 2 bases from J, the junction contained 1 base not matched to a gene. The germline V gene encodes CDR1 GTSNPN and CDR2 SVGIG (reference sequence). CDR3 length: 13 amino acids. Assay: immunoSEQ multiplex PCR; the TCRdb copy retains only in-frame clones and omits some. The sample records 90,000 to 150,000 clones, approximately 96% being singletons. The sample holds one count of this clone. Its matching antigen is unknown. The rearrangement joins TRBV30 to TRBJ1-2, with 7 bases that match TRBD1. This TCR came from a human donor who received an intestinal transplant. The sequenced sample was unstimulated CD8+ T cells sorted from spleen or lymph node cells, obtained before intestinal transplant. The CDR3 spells CAWSETGNYGYTF. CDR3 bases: TGTGCCTGGAGTGAGACAGGGAACTATGGCTACACCTTC.